The rows below give T cell receptor beta chains drawn from one sample of a study of Ad26.COV2.S vaccination and SARS-CoV-2 variants. Generated by immunoSEQ multiplex PCR, the TCRdb table keeps only in-frame clones and is missing some. The sample has some 390,000 clones; less than 90% are singletons. The source material was peripheral blood, sampled in a trial of Ad26.COV2.S vaccine versus placebo. The receptors were sampled from a person between 18 and 59 years old who received the Ad26.COV2.S COVID-19 vaccine or a placebo. Both conserved end residues are part of each CDR3. The D gene is left open where the match is weak. Some rows mark clone size as missing; the rest say once, few, many or name a class of expanded clone.

clone size	J gene	D gene	V gene	CDR3 DNA	CDR3 protein
few	TRBJ1-2	-	TRBV24-1	TGTGCCACCAGTGATCCCCGTCAGCCAAATGGCTACACCTTC	CATSDPRQPNGYTF
-	TRBJ2-5	-	TRBV2	TGTGCCAGCAGTGAAGGGGGGAAGCATGGGGAGACCCAGTACTTC	CASSEGGKHGETQYF
-	TRBJ1-3	-	TRBV5-1	TGCGCCAGCAGCTTGAATGGACTTAACTCTGGAAACACCATATATTTT	CASSLNGLNSGNTIYF
few	TRBJ2-3	TRBD1	TRBV7-9	TGTGCCAGCAGGGGACGAGACAGGGGGCCAGATACGCAGTATTTT	CASRGRDRGPDTQYF
-	TRBJ1-2	-	TRBV19	TGTGCCAGTAGCACCCAGAGGGATTTCGGCTATGGCTACACCTTC	CASSTQRDFGYGYTF
-	TRBJ1-1	TRBD1	TRBV5-1	TGCGCCAGCAGCCCTTTCGAGGGGGCCAACACTGAAGCTTTCTTT	CASSPFEGANTEAFF
-	TRBJ2-1	TRBD1	TRBV19	TGTGCCAGTAGTGGGACAGGGGGCACCTACAATGAGCAGTTCTTC	CASSGTGGTYNEQFF
-	TRBJ2-1	-	TRBV25-1	TGTGCCAGCAGTGGAGACAGGCCCTTTGGCAATGAGCAGTTCTTC	CASSGDRPFGNEQFF
-	TRBJ2-1	-	TRBV5-4	TGTGCCAGCAGCTTGGCTCTAGCCTACAATGAGCAGTTCTTC	CASSLALAYNEQFF
-	TRBJ2-7	-	TRBV29-1	TGCAGCGTCTATCCCGGGACTCCTCCCTACGAGCAGTACTTC	CSVYPGTPPYEQYF
-	TRBJ1-5	-	TRBV19	TGTGCCACCACCCGGAGGGGGAGCAATCAGCCCCAGCATTTT	CATTRRGSNQPQHF
-	TRBJ1-1	-	TRBV15	TGTGCCACCAGCGCCCCTGGACAGAAAACTGAAGCTTTCTTT	CATSAPGQKTEAFF
few	TRBJ1-2	TRBD1	TRBV6-6	TGTGCCAGCAGCTTTAGGACAGGGACCTACACCTTC	CASSFRTGTYTF
-	TRBJ2-5	TRBD2	TRBV5-1	TGCGCCAGCAGCCGGAAAGCGGGGGCAGGAGAGACCCAGTACTTC	CASSRKAGAGETQYF
-	TRBJ2-3	TRBD1	TRBV6-5	TGTGCCAGCAAGACAGGGGGGGGCACAGATACGCAGTATTTT	CASKTGGGTDTQYF
few	TRBJ2-1	TRBD2	TRBV7-2	TGTGCCAGCGGACCATATAGCGGGAGTTACAATGAGCAGTTCTTC	CASGPYSGSYNEQFF
-	TRBJ1-2	TRBD1	TRBV3-1/TRBV3-2	TGTGCCAGCAGGGACAGGGGATCAGACTATGGCTACACCTTC	CASRDRGSDYGYTF
-	TRBJ1-2	-	TRBV2	TGTGCCAGCAGTTACGCTACGGGGAGGGCCGGGAATGGCTACACCTTC	CASSYATGRAGNGYTF
-	TRBJ1-2	-	TRBV4-1	TGCGCCAGCTGGGGAGGGGTCCATGGCTACACCTTC	CASWGGVHGYTF
-	TRBJ2-1	TRBD1	TRBV7-2	TGTGCCAGCAGAGCCCGGGACAGGGGGCGCGGCAGTGAGCAGTTCTTC	CASRARDRGRGSEQFF
-	TRBJ2-1	TRBD1	TRBV11-3	TGTGCCAGCAGCGAACAGGGGGCTACCTCCTACAATGAGCAGTTCTTC	CASSEQGATSYNEQFF
-	TRBJ2-5	-	TRBV6-2/TRBV6-3	TGTGCCAGCAGTTACGGCGGCAGCTTCCAAGAGACCCAGTACTTC	CASSYGGSFQETQYF
few	TRBJ2-7	TRBD1	TRBV13	TGTGCCAGCAGCTTAGGGACGCAACAGGGGTTTAGGGACGAGCAGTACTTC	CASSLGTQQGFRDEQYF
-	TRBJ2-1	TRBD2	TRBV6-5	TGTGCCAGTATCTTCTTTACGGGGGGGCCTGAGCAGTTCTTC	CASIFFTGGPEQFF
few	TRBJ1-5	-	TRBV19	TGTGCCAGTAGTATTTATCAGAGTAGGGGTAATCAGCCCCAGCATTTT	CASSIYQSRGNQPQHF
-	TRBJ2-5	-	TRBV3-1/TRBV3-2	TGTGCCAGCAGCCAAGATCGAGGAATCCAAGAGACCCAGTACTTC	CASSQDRGIQETQYF
-	TRBJ1-2	-	TRBV6-5	TGTGCCAGCTCGAGGGGGTCGTTTCAAGATGGCTACACCTTC	CASSRGSFQDGYTF
-	TRBJ1-3	-	TRBV10-3	TGTGCCATCAGCGAGGTCGGCTCTGGAAACACCATATATTTT	CAISEVGSGNTIYF
-	TRBJ1-2	-	TRBV7-2	TGTGCCAGCACCTCCCTTGGGGATTATGGCTACACCTTC	CASTSLGDYGYTF
-	TRBJ2-5	TRBD2	TRBV9	TGTGCCAGCAGCGTAATAGGGTCGGGGGGGGAGACCCAGTACTTC	CASSVIGSGGETQYF
-	TRBJ2-2	-	TRBV3-1/TRBV3-2	TGTGCCAGCAGCCAAGACTCCTTCTCCGGGGAGCTGTTTTTT	CASSQDSFSGELFF
-	TRBJ1-5	-	TRBV2	TGTGCCAGCAGTGAAGCAGGGCAGGGAGGTCAGCCCCAGCATTTT	CASSEAGQGGQPQHF
-	TRBJ1-6	-	TRBV6-1	TGTGCCAGCAGTGAGACGACGGCACCCCTCCACTTT	CASSETTAPLHF
-	TRBJ2-7	TRBD1	TRBV11-2	TGTGCCAGCAGCTCCCGGGACAGGGGGCATAGAATAAGCGAGCAGTACTTC	CASSSRDRGHRISEQYF
-	TRBJ2-1	TRBD1	TRBV5-4	TGTGCCAGCCGACGGACAGGGTTGGGCAATGAGCAGTTCTTC	CASRRTGLGNEQFF
-	TRBJ1-2	-	TRBV27	TGTGCCAGCAGTTTCGGGACAAACTATGGCTACACCTTC	CASSFGTNYGYTF
-	TRBJ2-7	TRBD2	TRBV6-5	TGTGCCAGCAGTCCCAGGTTCGGGGGGACCTACGAGCAGTACTTC	CASSPRFGGTYEQYF
-	TRBJ2-3	TRBD2	TRBV18	TGTGCCAGCTCACCACAGAGCGGGGGGCACACAGATACGCAGTATTTT	CASSPQSGGHTDTQYF
-	TRBJ2-5	TRBD2	TRBV7-7	TGTGCCAGCAGCTCCGGACTAGCCAACCAAGAGACCCAGTACTTC	CASSSGLANQETQYF
-	TRBJ1-2	-	TRBV6-1	TGTGCCAGCAGTGAATTTCAGGGGTTTTATGGCTACACCTTC	CASSEFQGFYGYTF
-	TRBJ2-7	-	TRBV11-2	TGTGCCAGCACCGACCCGGGGGAGCAGTACTTC	CASTDPGEQYF
-	TRBJ1-2	-	TRBV2	TGTGCCAGCACCGTGAACAGGGTCTATGGCTACACCTTC	CASTVNRVYGYTF
-	TRBJ1-4	-	TRBV12-5	TGTGCTAGTGGTTTTATAGGGCAGGCCCATGAAAAACTGTTTTTT	CASGFIGQAHEKLFF
-	TRBJ2-7	TRBD1	TRBV11-2	TGTGCCAGCAGCTTGTACAGGGGAGCCTACGAGCAGTACTTC	CASSLYRGAYEQYF
-	TRBJ1-5	-	TRBV19	TGTGCCAGTAGTAAAGAGGGACTATATAGCAATCAGCCCCAGCATTTT	CASSKEGLYSNQPQHF
-	TRBJ2-2	TRBD1	TRBV27	TGTGCCAGCAGTTCGGACAGGGGAAAAACCGGGGAGCTGTTTTTT	CASSSDRGKTGELFF
-	TRBJ1-2	-	TRBV5-6	TGTGCCAGCACCCTAAGCGGGGGGCGGGCCTATGGCTACACCTTC	CASTLSGGRAYGYTF